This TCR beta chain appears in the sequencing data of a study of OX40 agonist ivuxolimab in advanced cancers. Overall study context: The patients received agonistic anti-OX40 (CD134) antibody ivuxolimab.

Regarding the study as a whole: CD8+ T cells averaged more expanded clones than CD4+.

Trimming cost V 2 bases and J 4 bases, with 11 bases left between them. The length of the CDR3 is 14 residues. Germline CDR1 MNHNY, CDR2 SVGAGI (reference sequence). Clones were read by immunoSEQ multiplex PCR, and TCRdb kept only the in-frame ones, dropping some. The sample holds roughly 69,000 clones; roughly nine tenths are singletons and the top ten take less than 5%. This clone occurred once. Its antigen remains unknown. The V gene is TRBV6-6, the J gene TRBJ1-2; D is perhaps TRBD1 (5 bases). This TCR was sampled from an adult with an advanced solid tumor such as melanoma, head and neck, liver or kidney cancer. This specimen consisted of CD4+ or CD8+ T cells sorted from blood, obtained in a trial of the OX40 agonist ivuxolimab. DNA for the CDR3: TGTGCCAGCAGTTACGGGGCGGGGCTCTATGGCTACACCTTC. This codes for CASSYGAGLYGYTF.